This T cell receptor beta chain was observed in a study of PD-1 blockade in classical Hodgkin lymphoma. A note on this clone: The junction shows a germline mismatch at one end, possibly a read error.

Germline values: CDR1 WNHNN, CDR2 SYGVQD (reference sequence). The length of the CDR3 is 10 residues. Sequencing used immunoSEQ multiplex PCR; TCRdb keeps in-frame clones, though not all of them. The data hold approximately 89,000 clones, with 65% to 85% observed a single time. Exposure to brentuximab vedotin varied, and each patient had relapsed following autologous stem cell transplantation. V is TRBV10-1 and J is TRBJ2-7; D not resolved. The input for sequencing was peripheral blood mononuclear cells (PBMCs), taken at baseline. The TCR sequence derives from a human donor with classical Hodgkin lymphoma. The CDR3, as DNA: TGCGCCGGCAGTCGGTCCGAGCAGTACTTC. It encodes CAGSRSEQYF.